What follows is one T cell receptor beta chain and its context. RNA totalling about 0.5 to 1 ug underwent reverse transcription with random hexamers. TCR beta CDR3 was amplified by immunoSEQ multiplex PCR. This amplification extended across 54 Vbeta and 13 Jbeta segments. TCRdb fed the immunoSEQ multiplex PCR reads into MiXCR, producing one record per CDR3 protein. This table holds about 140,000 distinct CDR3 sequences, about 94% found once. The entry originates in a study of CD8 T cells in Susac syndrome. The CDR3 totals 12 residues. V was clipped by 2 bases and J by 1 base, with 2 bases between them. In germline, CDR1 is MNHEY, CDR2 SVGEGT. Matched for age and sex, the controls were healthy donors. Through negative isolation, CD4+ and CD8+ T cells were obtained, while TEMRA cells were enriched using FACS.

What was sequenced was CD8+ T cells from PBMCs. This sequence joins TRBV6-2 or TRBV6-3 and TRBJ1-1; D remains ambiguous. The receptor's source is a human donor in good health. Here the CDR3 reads CASSYTNTEAFF. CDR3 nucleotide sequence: TGTGCCAGCAGTTACACGAACACTGAAGCTTTCTTT.